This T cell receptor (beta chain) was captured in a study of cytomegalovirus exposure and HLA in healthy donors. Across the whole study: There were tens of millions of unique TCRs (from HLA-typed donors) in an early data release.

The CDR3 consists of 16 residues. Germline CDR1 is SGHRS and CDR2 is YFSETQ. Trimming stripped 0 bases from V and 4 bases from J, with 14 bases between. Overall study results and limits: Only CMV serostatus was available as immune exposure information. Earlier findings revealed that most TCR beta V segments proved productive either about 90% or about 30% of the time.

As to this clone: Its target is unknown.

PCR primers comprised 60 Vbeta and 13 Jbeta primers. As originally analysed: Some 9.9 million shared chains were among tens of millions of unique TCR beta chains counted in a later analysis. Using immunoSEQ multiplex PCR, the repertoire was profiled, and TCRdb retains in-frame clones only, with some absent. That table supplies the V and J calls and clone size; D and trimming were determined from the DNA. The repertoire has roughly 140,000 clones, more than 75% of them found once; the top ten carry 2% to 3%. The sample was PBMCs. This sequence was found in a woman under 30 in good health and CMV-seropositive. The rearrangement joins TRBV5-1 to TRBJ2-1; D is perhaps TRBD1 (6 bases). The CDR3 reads CASSLAQGLSYNEQFF. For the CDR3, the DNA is TGCGCCAGCAGCTTGGCCCAGGGGCTAAGTTACAATGAGCAGTTCTTC.